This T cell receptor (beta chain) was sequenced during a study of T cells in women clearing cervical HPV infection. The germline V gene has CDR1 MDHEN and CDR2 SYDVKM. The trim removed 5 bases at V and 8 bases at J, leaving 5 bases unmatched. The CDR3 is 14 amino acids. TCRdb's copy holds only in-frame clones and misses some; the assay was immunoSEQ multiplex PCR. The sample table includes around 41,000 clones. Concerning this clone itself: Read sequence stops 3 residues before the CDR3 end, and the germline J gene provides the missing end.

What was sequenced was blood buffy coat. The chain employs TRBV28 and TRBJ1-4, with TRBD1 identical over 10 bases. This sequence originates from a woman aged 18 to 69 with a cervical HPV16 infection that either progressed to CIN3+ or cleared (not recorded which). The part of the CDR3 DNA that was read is TGTGCCAGCAGTAAGGACAGGGGGAACGAAAAA. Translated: CASSKDRGNEK. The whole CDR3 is CASSKDRGNEKLFF.